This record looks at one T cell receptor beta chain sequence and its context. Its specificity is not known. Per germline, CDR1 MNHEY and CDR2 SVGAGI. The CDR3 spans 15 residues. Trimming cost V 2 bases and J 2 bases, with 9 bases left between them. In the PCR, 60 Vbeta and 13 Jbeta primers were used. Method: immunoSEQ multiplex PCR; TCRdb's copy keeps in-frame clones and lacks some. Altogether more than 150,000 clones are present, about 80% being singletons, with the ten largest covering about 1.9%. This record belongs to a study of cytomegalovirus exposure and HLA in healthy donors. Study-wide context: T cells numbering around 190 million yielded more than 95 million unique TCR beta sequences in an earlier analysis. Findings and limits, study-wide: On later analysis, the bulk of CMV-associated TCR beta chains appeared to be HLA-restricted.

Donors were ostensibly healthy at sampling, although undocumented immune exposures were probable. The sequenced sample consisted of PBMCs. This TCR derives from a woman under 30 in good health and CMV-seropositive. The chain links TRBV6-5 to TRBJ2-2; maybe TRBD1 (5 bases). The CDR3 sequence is CASSYRGQNTGELFF. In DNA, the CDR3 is TGTGCCAGCAGTTACCGAGGACAAAACACCGGGGAGCTGTTTTTT.